A single sample is the source of the 19 T cell receptor beta chains below, sequenced in a study of blood T cell repertoires in COVID-19 (dated by TCRdb to the early 2020s). The method was the immunoSEQ multiplex PCR assay. TCRdb provides this immuneACCESS table in a form limited to in-frame rearrangements. Some clones are lacking; in checked studies, under half of them reflect an unresolved V gene, and why the rest are absent is not known. This sample lists 200,000 to 300,000 clones; roughly nine tenths were detected once. The ten largest account for about 5.9% of the sample. Sequences were obtained from peripheral blood. The receptor source for this set is a man in his fifties or sixties with acute or convalescent COVID-19.

This clone was seen a single time. The chain combines TRBV28 with TRBJ2-5; 9 bases align to TRBD2. Germline CDR1 MDHEN, CDR2 SYDVKM. The ends lost 7 bases at V and 5 bases at J; junction bases unmatched: 11. The CDR3 length is 15 residues. CDR3 coding DNA: TGTGCCAGCACCCTCGAGGCGGGAGGGAGGGAGACCCAGTACTTC. Translated, it gives CASTLEAGGRETQYF.

The rearrangement joins TRBV6-5 to TRBJ2-2; 7 nucleotides match TRBD2. V lost 1 base and J lost 2; bases outside the gene matches: 4. Germline CDR1 reads MNHEY; CDR2 reads SVGAGI. This CDR3 contains 16 residues. The CDR3, as DNA: TGTGCCAGCAGTTACTTCGCTAGCGGAAACACCGGGGAGCTGTTTTTT. Its translation is CASSYFASGNTGELFF.

The chain recombines TRBV28 with TRBJ1-2, with 8 bases identical to TRBD1. CDR1 and CDR2 (germline): MDHEN, SYDVKM. Unmatched junction bases numbered 11, after V lost 7 bases and J lost 1 base. There are 16 residues in the CDR3. CDR3 sequence reads: CASIPAGGLVNYGYTF. The CDR3 coding sequence is TGTGCCAGCATACCGGCAGGGGGCTTAGTTAACTATGGCTACACCTTC.

The chain couples TRBV5-1 to TRBJ1-2; D may be TRBD1 (6 bases). The CDR3 has 17 residues. CDR1 and CDR2 (germline): SGHRS, YFSETQ. V was pared by 0 bases and J by 4 bases, with 19 bases between. The CDR3 DNA is TGCGCCAGCAGCTTGGTCAATACAGGGCCTCAGGGCTATGGCTACACCTTC. Translation: CASSLVNTGPQGYGYTF.

The chain combines TRBV11-1 with TRBJ2-3; the match to TRBD2 covers 9 bases. CDR1 SGHAT and CDR2 FQDESV come from the germline V gene (reference sequence). This CDR3 region has 16 residues. The V and J ends lost 8 bases and 4 bases, in that order; junction bases with no gene match: 13. As DNA, the CDR3 is TGTGCCAGCTCTCTAAGTGGTAGCGGGAGCCCAGATACGCAGTATTTT. It translates to CASSLSGSGSPDTQYF.

The sample holds a few counts of this clone. The genes are TRBV7-9 and TRBJ1-1; D gene unclear. The CDR3 is 13 residues long. Germline V gene data show CDR1 as SEHNR and CDR2 as FQNEAQ (reference sequence). The germline V and J ends were trimmed by 0 bases and 3 bases, with 5 bases remaining between them. This CDR3 is CASSLAHDTEAFF. In DNA form, the CDR3 reads TGTGCCAGCAGCTTAGCACATGACACTGAAGCTTTCTTT.

The chain carries TRBV6-1 and TRBJ2-7; D is ambiguous. This CDR3 has 15 amino acids. Trimming took 0 bases from V and 4 from J, leaving 13 bases between them. From germline, CDR1 is MNHNS and CDR2 SASEGT. The CDR3 loop is CASSEASNQAYEQYF. Written as DNA, the CDR3 is TGTGCCAGCAGTGAAGCATCTAATCAAGCTTACGAGCAGTACTTC.

V and J are TRBV4-3 and TRBJ2-1, with 7 bases identical to TRBD2. The CDR3 runs 18 residues. Per germline, CDR1 LGHNA and CDR2 YSLEER. J gave up 2 bases and V 4 bases, and 14 bases lay outside the gene matches. In DNA form, the CDR3 reads TGCGCCAGCAGCCGCCAAGTCCAGGGAGGGACCCCCTACAATGAGCAGTTCTTC. Translated: CASSRQVQGGTPYNEQFF.

On this clone: Relative to the germline gene, one junction end is altered; a read error may explain this. The chain employs TRBV6-6 and TRBJ1-2; TRBD1 is a possible D gene (5 bases). The germline CDR1 and CDR2 sequences are MNHNY and SVGAGI (reference sequence). This CDR3 is built from 14 residues. The DNA for the CDR3 is TGTGCCAGCAGATCGACAGTCCAGGCCTATGCCTACACCTTC. This translates into CASRSTVQAYAYTF.

The gene calls are TRBV11-3 and TRBJ2-1; D is uncertain. V was trimmed by 7 bases and J by 1 base, leaving 14 bases between them. The length of the CDR3 is 15 residues. Germline CDR1 SGHNT, CDR2 YENEEA. The CDR3 region is CASTIISHSYNEQFF. CDR3 nucleotide sequence: TGTGCCAGCACCATCATTTCCCATTCCTACAATGAGCAGTTCTTC.

The chain recombines TRBV6-2 or TRBV6-3 with TRBJ1-2; a weak D match, TRBD1 (6 bases). CDR1 is MNHEY, CDR2 SVGEGT, per germline. V lost 6 bases and J 4 bases, leaving 9 bases between the germline ends. This CDR3 region has 12 residues. CDR3: CASSQGIYGYTF. The CDR3 region has the DNA TGTGCCAGCAGCCAGGGGATCTATGGCTACACCTTC.

The chain couples TRBV7-8 to TRBJ1-1; D remains unclear. This CDR3 has 12 amino acids. CDR1 is SGHVS and CDR2 is FQNEAQ in the germline V gene. The V and J ends lost 5 bases and 10 bases respectively, with 14 bases between them. DNA of the CDR3: TGTGCCAGCAGCCCCGGGAGGTGGGGAGCTTTCTTT. The encoded protein is CASSPGRWGAFF.

V usage is TRBV5-1 and J usage is TRBJ2-3; 10 bases are a match to TRBD1. Germline CDR1 SGHRS, CDR2 YFSETQ. This CDR3 comprises 15 residues. Unmatched junction bases numbered 3, after V lost 0 bases and J lost 5 bases. CDR3 sequence: CASSLGQGAKDTQYF. CDR3 DNA: TGCGCCAGCAGCTTGGGACAGGGGGCGAAAGATACGCAGTATTTT. The full variable domain, its missing parts supplied by reference TRBV5-1 and TRBJ2-3, is KAGVTQTPRYLIKTRGQQVTLSCSPISGHRSVSWYQQTPGQGLQFLFEYFSETQRNKGNFPGRFSGRQFSNSRSEMNVSTLELGDSALYLCASSLGQGAKDTQYFGPGTRLTVL.

The chain couples TRBV7-9 to TRBJ1-4; D not certain. V gave up 2 bases and J gave up 2 bases, with 9 bases separating them. This CDR3 is 15 amino acids long. Germline-derived CDR1 and CDR2 are SEHNR and FQNEAQ (reference sequence). CDR3 residues: CASSLFGTTNEKLFF. CDR3 nucleotides: TGTGCCAGCAGCTTATTCGGTACCACTAATGAAAAACTGTTTTTT.

Only one count was recorded for this clone. The chain links TRBV14 to TRBJ2-7; 9 positions match TRBD1. Germline V gene sequence: CDR1 SGHDN, CDR2 FVKESK. V lost 1 base and J lost 5; bases outside the gene matches: 6. The length of the CDR3 is 15 residues. The CDR3 is CASSQAGTGSDEQYF. CDR3 nucleotide sequence: TGTGCCAGCAGCCAAGCCGGGACAGGGTCTGACGAGCAGTACTTC.

The chain carries TRBV27 and TRBJ2-7; D remains unclear. Deletions cut 4 bases from V and 3 bases from J, with 16 bases between. Germline CDR1 and CDR2: MNHEY and SMNVEV (reference sequence). This CDR3 comprises 15 residues. The DNA for the CDR3 is TGTGCCAGCAGTTCACTAAGCCTCAAGGTCTACGAGCAGTACTTC. Its protein product is CASSSLSLKVYEQYF.

The chain combines TRBV19 with TRBJ1-6; TRBD1 is a possible D gene (5 bases). The ends were cut back, 7 bases at V and 7 bases at J, with 14 bases in the middle. Looked up from germline, CDR1 is LNHDA and CDR2 is SQIVND (reference sequence). The CDR3 has 14 residues. The CDR3 sequence is CASNSGSFNSPLHF. In nucleotides, the CDR3 is TGTGCCAGTAATTCAGGGTCTTTCAATTCACCCCTCCACTTT.

This clone is categorized as medium-sized. The gene calls are TRBV4-3 and TRBJ1-6; D gene uncertain. Germline V lookup: CDR1 LGHNA, CDR2 YSLEER. Trimming took 0 bases from V and 0 from J, leaving 12 bases between them. The CDR3 totals 18 residues. Here the CDR3 DNA reads TGCGCCAGCAGCCAAGACCGCGCGGTTGGCTCCTATAATTCACCCCTCCACTTT. Encoded protein: CASSQDRAVGSYNSPLHF.

This chain connects TRBV4-3 to TRBJ1-5; D not certain. V dropped 4 bases and J dropped 9 bases, with 10 bases sitting between them. The germline V gene has CDR1 LGHNA and CDR2 YSLEER. The CDR3 is made up of 12 amino acids. The CDR3 sequence is CASSLGRGPQHF. In DNA form, the CDR3 reads TGCGCCAGCAGCCTGGGGAGAGGGCCCCAGCATTTT.